Below, 10 T cell receptor beta chains from the same sample are listed, as sequenced in a study of cytomegalovirus exposure and HLA in healthy donors (dated by TCRdb to 2016 to 2017). The library was built by means of the immunoSEQ multiplex PCR assay. For the multiplex PCR, a mixture combining 60 forward primers for TCR Vbeta segments and 13 reverse primers for TCR Jbeta segments was used. This is the immuneACCESS table as TCRdb keeps it, with only in-frame sequences that have V and J called. A part of the clones is gone; compared with another copy, unresolved V genes explain less than half, and the rest is unexplained. The sample has under 150,000 clones on record, roughly 89% of them singletons. The ten largest clones represent approximately 4.7% of the sample. Sequencing used PBMCs. Receptors originate from a woman between 25 and 40 years old in good health and CMV-seronegative.

This sequence joins TRBV28 and TRBJ2-3; 9 bases fit TRBD2. V lost 6 bases and J lost 1; bases outside the gene matches: 14. The CDR3 has 18 amino acids. The germline V gene has CDR1 MDHEN and CDR2 SYDVKM. The CDR3 DNA is TGTGCCAGCAGCCTAGGGGGGCGGGGGGGCCGGGGCACAGATACGCAGTATTTT. Protein product: CASSLGGRGGRGTDTQYF.

This chain joins TRBV7-2 and TRBJ2-5, with D possibly matching TRBD2 (6 bases). The germline V gene has CDR1 SGHTA and CDR2 FQGNSA. The CDR3 contains 15 residues. V lost 2 bases, J lost 9 bases, and 19 bases lay in between. The CDR3 here is CASSLTVRREGPQYF. Written as DNA, the CDR3 is TGTGCCAGCAGCTTAACGGTTCGGCGGGAAGGTCCCCAGTACTTC.

The chain links TRBV9 to TRBJ2-5; possibly TRBD1 for D (5 bases). CDR1 and CDR2 (germline): SGDLS, YYNGEE. Deletions cut 1 base from V and 2 bases from J, with 15 bases between. The CDR3 consists of 16 residues. CDR3: CASSVQGSPLQETQYF. CDR3 bases: TGTGCCAGCAGCGTACAGGGCTCCCCCTTACAAGAGACCCAGTACTTC.

The CDR3: CASRRPGQGDEKLFF. CDR3 DNA: TGTGCCAGTAGGCGTCCGGGACAGGGAGATGAAAAACTGTTTTTT. The chain recombines TRBV19 with TRBJ1-4; TRBD1 matches at 9 bases. The J segment lost 6 bases and the V segment lost 6 bases, leaving 8 bases of the junction unmatched. CDR3 length: 15 residues. The germline gives CDR1 LNHDA, CDR2 SQIVND (reference sequence).

The rearrangement uses TRBV14 and TRBJ1-2, with no clear D. Between the trimmed V and J ends, which lost 4 bases and 2 bases, there was a span of 8 bases. CDR3 length: 13 residues. Germline-derived CDR1 and CDR2 are SGHDN and FVKESK. DNA for the CDR3: TGTGCCAGCAGCCCTGGGAGGAACTATGGCTACACCTTC. It codes for CASSPGRNYGYTF.

This clone was found a few times. The chain employs TRBV5-5 and TRBJ2-7; D is possibly TRBD1 (6 bases). Between the trimmed V and J ends, which lost 4 bases and 3 bases, there was a span of 11 bases. This CDR3 has 13 amino acids. Germline values: CDR1 SGHKS, CDR2 YYEKEE (reference sequence). CDR3 protein: CASSLTGRYEQYF. Here the CDR3 DNA reads TGTGCCAGCAGCCTAACAGGGCGCTACGAGCAGTACTTC. Based on the CDR3 plus reference TRBV5-5 and TRBJ2-7, the full variable domain is DAGVTQSPTHLIKTRGQQVTLRCSPISGHKSVSWYQQVLGQGPQFIFQYYEKEERGRGNFPDRFSARQFPNYSSELNVNALLLGDSALYLCASSLTGRYEQYFGPGTRLTVT.

With respect to this clone: Germline is not matched at one junction end, which may reflect a read error. The sample carries other DNA sequences with the same CDR3. The rearrangement uses TRBV7-9 and TRBJ2-7, with D maybe TRBD2 (6 bases). CDR1 SEHNR and CDR2 FQNEAQ come from the germline V gene (reference sequence). This CDR3 region has 12 residues. The CDR3 coding sequence is TGTTCCAGCAGCTTGGGAGGCTACGAGCAGTACTTC. Protein sequence: CSSSLGGYEQYF.

The chain is built from TRBV5-6 and TRBJ2-7, with D perhaps TRBD2 (7 bases). The CDR3 covers 14 residues. Trimming removed 0 bases at V and 5 bases at J, with 12 bases between. Germline V lookup: CDR1 SGHDT, CDR2 YYEEEE. CDR3 in amino acids: CASSLGGGEDEQYF. CDR3 sequence (DNA): TGTGCCAGCAGCTTGGGGGGGGGCGAAGACGAGCAGTACTTC.

This chain connects TRBV27 to TRBJ2-2; tentatively, D is TRBD2 (5 bases). Trimming shortened V by 7 bases and J by 6 bases, and 15 bases separated the two germline ends. This CDR3 contains 14 residues. CDR1 MNHEY and CDR2 SMNVEV come from the germline V gene (reference sequence). CDR3 in amino acids: CASNPYGVAGELFF. The CDR3 DNA reads as TGTGCCAGCAACCCCTACGGGGTGGCCGGGGAGCTGTTTTTT.

This chain links TRBV6-1 with TRBJ2-4, with a weak D call TRBD1 (6 bases). This CDR3 has 15 residues. Trimming left V 6 bases short and J 0 bases short, with 12 bases between. The germline gives CDR1 MNHNS, CDR2 SASEGT. The CDR3 protein is CASSFDRIAKNIQYF. CDR3 coding DNA: TGTGCCAGCAGCTTCGACAGGATAGCCAAAAACATTCAGTACTTC.